Listed here is a single T cell receptor beta chain. Its specificity is not known. This CDR3 is built from 15 residues. Germline V gives CDR1 MNHEY, CDR2 SVGAGI. V lost 5 bases, J lost 5 bases, and 18 bases lay in between. Both 60 Vbeta primers and 13 Jbeta primers went into the PCR. Original data processing: Later reanalysis found 80 million or so unique TCR beta chains, 10 million to 14 million of them shared. Clones were read by immunoSEQ multiplex PCR, and TCRdb kept only the in-frame ones, dropping some. The V and J calls and clone size were taken over from that table, and D and trimming were inferred from the DNA. This table holds 90,000 to 100,000 clones, 77% found once. The data belong to a study of cytomegalovirus exposure and HLA in healthy donors. Overall study context: Across some 400 genotyped donors, 65% to 90% landed in the Caucasian-associated ancestry cluster.

Broader study findings: Earlier analysis looked at TCR beta V segments, and most were productive about 87% or about 30% of the time. TCR association rates varied by HLA locus in a later analysis, with DRB1 highest and HLA-C lowest.

The source material was PBMCs. This sequence originates from a female donor in good health and CMV-seronegative. The rearrangement links TRBV6-5 to TRBJ1-2; D perhaps matches TRBD1 (5 bases). CDR3 sequence reads: CASSTTPGGQYGYTF. CDR3 bases: TGTGCCAGCAGTACTACCCCGGGGGGTCAGTATGGCTACACCTTC.